This TCR beta chain stems from a study of OX40 agonist ivuxolimab in advanced cancers. Study results and limitations: No antigen was identified for the clonally expanded peripheral T cells.

The method was immunoSEQ multiplex PCR; TCRdb's version includes in-frame clones alone and lacks a portion of them. The table records some 60,000 clones, about 89% of them present only once. Points on this clone: Its matching antigen is unknown.

Between the trimmed V and J ends, which lost 5 bases and 10 bases, there was a span of 11 bases. The germline CDR1 and CDR2 sequences are SNHLY and FYNNEI. This CDR3 is 11 amino acids long. The sequence came from an adult with an advanced solid tumor such as melanoma, head and neck, liver or kidney cancer. The gene calls are TRBV2 and TRBJ1-1; D is undetermined. This specimen was CD4+ or CD8+ T cells sorted from blood, taken in a trial of the OX40 agonist ivuxolimab. The CDR3: CASSPDNRAFF. In DNA, the CDR3 is TGTGCCAGCAGTCCTGACAATCGAGCTTTCTTT. The variable domain in full, with the rest retrieved from reference TRBV2 and TRBJ1-1, is EPEVTQTPSHQVTQMGQEVILRCVPISNHLYFYWYRQILGQKVEFLVSFYNNEISEKSEIFDDQFSVERPDGSNFTLKIRSTKLEDSAMYFCASSPDNRAFFGQGTRLTVV.